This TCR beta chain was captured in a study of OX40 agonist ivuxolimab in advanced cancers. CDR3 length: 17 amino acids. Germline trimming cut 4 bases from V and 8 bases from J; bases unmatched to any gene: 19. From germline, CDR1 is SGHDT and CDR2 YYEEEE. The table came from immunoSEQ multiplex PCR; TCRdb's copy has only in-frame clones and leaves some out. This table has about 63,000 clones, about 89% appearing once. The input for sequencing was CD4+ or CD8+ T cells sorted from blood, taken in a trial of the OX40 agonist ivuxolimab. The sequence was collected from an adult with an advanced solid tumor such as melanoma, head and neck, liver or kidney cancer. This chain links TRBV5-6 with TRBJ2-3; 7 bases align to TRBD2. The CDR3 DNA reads TGTGCCAGCAGCCCCCCGCGACTAGCAATCTCCCTGACTACGCAGTATTTT. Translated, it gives CASSPPRLAISLTTQYF.